This is a list of T cell receptor beta chains from one sample in a study of cytomegalovirus exposure and HLA in healthy donors. Sequencing used immunoSEQ multiplex PCR; TCRdb keeps in-frame clones, though not all of them. The data contain more than 100,000 clones, around 9% of them seen just once; the ten biggest clones take up about 7.5%. Source material: PBMCs. Source of these receptors: a woman aged 40 to 55 in good health and CMV-seropositive. Both conserved end residues are trimmed from each CDR3.

>TRBV27|14
ASSLIPGQLFTEAF
>TRBV6-5|12
ASSRTGRNTEAF
>TRBV10-1|11
ASSSGLSYEQY
>TRBV9|15
ASSGATGALWSGTIY
>TRBV9|14
ASSVGFGSGAYEQY
>TRBV6-1|13
ASSDGQGVSSPLH
>TRBV11-2|12
ASSYSGGAGTQY
>TRBV5-5|15
ASSLVSGGQFNQPQH
>TRBV5-1|14
ASSFFLSGGSGELF
>TRBV7-9|12
ASRLVDSVSPLH
>TRBV19|16
ASSILGTETLANTEAF
>TRBV7-9|15
ASSSIPRVKDSDEQF
>TRBV6-1|10
ASKLGLQGQF
>TRBV18|12
ASSPGLGGDIQY
>TRBV12-5|12
ASGRQGGFETQY
>TRBV5-1|14
ASSLDRAGGSYEQY
>TRBV19|12
ASSLGLAADTQY
>TRBV27|16
ASSPIRLAGAFNYEQY
>TRBV19|11
ASRPTGQETQY
>TRBV7-9|11
ASSPQLNTEAF
>TRBV2|15
ASYWTSGGAGTDTQY
>TRBV10-3|14
AISELAGAGEDTQY
>TRBV6-1|12
ASSEVQGNTEAF
>TRBV14|16
ASSFRLAGAIPTDTQY
>TRBV10-2|11
ASSDIQGAEQY
>TRBV10-2|9
ASSGRDTQY
>TRBV19|12
ASSIAGSYNEQF
>TRBV4-2|15
ASSQDPGLSGNSPLH
>TRBV6-6|13
ASRQTGVYTGELF
>TRBV6-5|13
ASSLDFMRVNEQF
>TRBV6-1|12
ASSEALNNQPQH
>TRBV18|11
ASSRQGTGELF
>TRBV19|13
ASSSSDRYNEKLF
>TRBV6-6|13
ASSRTGDGNQPQH
>TRBV4-1|15
ASSQETGPSSGNTIY
>TRBV6-1|11
ASSSGGAETQY
>TRBV7-2|14
ASSPRLAGTYNEQF
>TRBV5-4|13
ASSARDRGQEKLF
>TRBV5-1|11
ASSSTGSYEQY
>TRBV2|12
ASSKVGGNTEAF
>TRBV11-3|16
ASSLAPPGSGGSYEQY
>TRBV15|12
ATSRGGHRSEAF
>TRBV19|14
ASSIDLSGQPYEQY
>TRBV18|15
ASSLGQGTSGANVLT
>TRBV10-3|13
AIRQGLPGANVLT
>TRBV15|13
ATSPENRGNQPQH
>TRBV14|13
ASSQDSVRGRPQY
>TRBV10-3|15
AISESMGQANNQPQH
>TRBV29-1|12
SVVERGTLETQY
>TRBV7-6|13
ASSVVSGAGGELF
>TRBV25-1|12
ASSGASGQETQY
>TRBV6-5|13
ASSYGNTQGETQY